Below, 4 T cell receptor beta chains from the same sample are listed, as sequenced in a study of T cell changes during pregnancy in multiple sclerosis (dated by TCRdb to about 2019). Preparation of the library involved the immunoSEQ multiplex PCR assay. Sourced from immuneACCESS, this table was stored by TCRdb with only in-frame sequences that have V and J called. A share of the clones is absent; for the studies checked, an unresolved V gene accounts for under half, and the remainder has no known explanation. The sample records some 75,000 clones, roughly 96% of which are singletons. Around 1% of the sample is held by the ten biggest clonotypes. Material: peripheral blood, obtained in the second trimester of pregnancy. These receptors all stem from a female donor with multiple sclerosis, enrolled in a pregnancy study.

The V and J genes are TRBV6-4 and TRBJ2-7; D call uncertain. Germline assignment: CDR1 MRHNA and CDR2 SNTAGT. The CDR3 covers 15 residues. Trimming took off 3 bases at V and 0 bases at J, with 12 bases between the two ends. The DNA for the CDR3 is TGTGCCAGCAGTGATCCCCGTACGAGCTCCTACGAGCAGTACTTC. Translated: CASSDPRTSSYEQYF.

The chain recombines TRBV27 with TRBJ2-1; 10 bases line up with TRBD1. V dropped 8 bases and J dropped 6; count of bases not matched to a gene: 4. Per the germline V gene, CDR1 is MNHEY and CDR2 is SMNVEV (reference sequence). The CDR3 is 13 amino acids. The CDR3 DNA is TGTGCCAGCCGGGGACAGGGGTTCAATGAGCAGTTCTTC. Residues: CASRGQGFNEQFF.

J is TRBJ1-2 and V is TRBV27, with D maybe TRBD1 (5 bases). The V and J ends lost 2 bases and 6 bases respectively, with 10 bases between them. CDR1 and CDR2 from the germline V gene are MNHEY and SMNVEV (reference sequence). The CDR3 is made up of 13 amino acids. The CDR3 here is CASSLGARHGYTF. The CDR3 DNA follows: TGTGCCAGCAGTTTAGGGGCCCGCCATGGCTACACCTTC.

The chain combines TRBV6-7 with TRBJ1-5; D unresolved. TRBV6-7 is an ORF; its function is uncertain. V was pared by 0 bases and J by 6 bases, with 12 bases between. The CDR3 is 15 amino acids. The CDR3 nucleotides are TGTGCCAGCAGTTACTCCTACCGTAGAGCTCAGCCCCAGCATTTT. It specifies CASSYSYRRAQPQHF.